The 27 T cell receptor beta chains reported below all come from one sample, sequenced in a study of shared clonotypes between healthy human individuals. Profiling relied on immunoSEQ multiplex PCR, and the TCRdb table lists in-frame clones only, not all of them. The profile shows about 2.4 million clones, roughly 93% of them singletons. Material for sequencing was naive CD4+ T cells from PBMCs. The sample's subset: CD45RA+ positively selected. The receptors were sampled from a man younger than 30 in good health. Some clones in this sample may be carry-over from other donors' samples.

The chain uses TRBV27 and TRBJ2-7; the D gene is possibly TRBD1 (6 bases). V gave up 6 bases and J gave up 2 bases, with 17 bases separating them. Germline CDR1 and CDR2: MNHEY and SMNVEV (reference sequence). CDR3 length equals 15 residues. CDR3 loop: CASSRTVGTTYEQYF. The DNA of the CDR3 is TGTGCCAGCAGCAGAACTGTGGGGACAACCTACGAGCAGTACTTC.

This rearrangement joins TRBV6-1 to TRBJ2-7, with D perhaps assigned TRBD1 or TRBD2 (5 bases each). The CDR3 totals 15 residues. Trimming pared 6 bases from V and 0 bases from J, leaving 15 bases between. The germline CDR1 and CDR2 sequences are MNHNS and SASEGT. The CDR3 loop is CASSPGPAPSYEQYF. The CDR3 DNA is TGTGCCAGCAGCCCGGGACCTGCGCCCTCCTACGAGCAGTACTTC.

This clone was counted only a few times. The V and J genes are TRBV2 and TRBJ1-2; 9 nucleotides agree with TRBD1. CDR3 length: 14 amino acids. Germline V gives CDR1 SNHLY, CDR2 FYNNEI. Losses at the gene ends were 4 bases for V and 5 bases for J; bases not matched to a gene: 5. The CDR3 sequence is CASSVQGAVYGYTF. Here the CDR3 DNA reads TGTGCCAGCAGTGTACAGGGGGCAGTATATGGCTACACCTTC.

The chain recombines TRBV7-3 with TRBJ2-3, with TRBD1 matching over 9 bases. Trimming cost V 3 bases and J 1 base; bases outside gene matches: 8. CDR3 length equals 17 residues. Germline CDR1 SGHTA, CDR2 FQGTGA. The chain's CDR3 is CASSFALRDRGTDTQYF. CDR3 nucleotide sequence: TGTGCCAGCAGCTTTGCCCTCCGGGACAGGGGCACAGATACGCAGTATTTT.

The chain links TRBV6-1 to TRBJ1-1, with TRBD1 matching 9 bases. The V segment lost 7 bases and the J segment 3 bases; nucleotides outside the gene matches: 6. CDR1 is MNHNS and CDR2 is SASEGT in the germline V gene. CDR3 length: 14 amino acids. CDR3 coding DNA: TGTGCCAGCACTCAAGGACAGGGGTACACTGAAGCTTTCTTT. Translation: CASTQGQGYTEAFF.

The chain recombines TRBV11-2 with TRBJ2-7; the D is unclear. In germline, CDR1 is SGHAT, CDR2 FQNNGV. Trimming removed 1 base from V and 2 bases from J, with 6 bases in between. This CDR3 has 13 amino acids. CDR3 coding DNA: TGTGCCAGCAGCTTAGGGTATCCCTACGAGCAGTACTTC. Residues: CASSLGYPYEQYF.

The chain has TRBV2 and TRBJ2-1; D possibly corresponds to TRBD1 (6 bases). In germline, CDR1 is SNHLY, CDR2 FYNNEI. The V end lost 5 bases, the J end lost 8 bases, and 13 bases lay between the germline ends. The CDR3 spans 13 residues. The CDR3 here is CASSTGTGYEQFF. The CDR3 DNA reads as TGTGCCAGCAGTACAGGGACGGGGTATGAGCAGTTCTTC.

V and J are TRBV28 and TRBJ1-2; a weak D match, TRBD1 (5 bases). Trimming pared 8 bases from V and 8 bases from J, leaving 33 bases between. The CDR3 length is 18 residues. CDR1 and CDR2 from the germline V gene are MDHEN and SYDVKM. The CDR3 loop reads CASAGHRKPLTYGFGYTF. The CDR3 coding sequence is TGTGCCAGCGCTGGCCACAGGAAGCCCCTCACTTATGGCTTCGGCTACACCTTC.

The genes are TRBV9 and TRBJ2-2, with D unresolved. The CDR3 has 14 residues. The V end lost 2 bases, the J end lost 4 bases, and 9 bases lay between the germline ends. The germline gives CDR1 SGDLS, CDR2 YYNGEE. CDR3: CASSVQLGTGELFF. CDR3 sequence (DNA): TGTGCCAGCAGCGTGCAATTGGGCACCGGGGAGCTGTTTTTT.

V usage is TRBV10-3 and J usage is TRBJ2-1; 7 nucleotides align to TRBD1. Germline V gene sequence: CDR1 ENHRY, CDR2 SYGVKD. The CDR3 loop spans 17 amino acids. Losses at the gene ends were 0 bases for V and 0 bases for J; bases not matched to a gene: 5. DNA for the CDR3: TGTGCCATCAGTGAGTCAGGGGGCGGCCCCTCCTACAATGAGCAGTTCTTC. It translates to CAISESGGGPSYNEQFF.

This chain uses TRBV27 with TRBJ1-5; a weak D match, TRBD1 (5 bases). CDR1 and CDR2 from the germline V gene are MNHEY and SMNVEV (reference sequence). The CDR3 covers 17 residues. The V end was cut by 5 bases, the J end by 0 bases, with 17 bases between. DNA for the CDR3: TGTGCCAGCAGTCCCGGGGCAGGTTATTATAGCAATCAGCCCCAGCATTTT. This sequence encodes CASSPGAGYYSNQPQHF.

Concerning this clone: The sample contains more than one DNA sequence encoding this CDR3. The rearrangement joins TRBV2 to TRBJ1-1; D call uncertain. CDR1 and CDR2 (germline): SNHLY, FYNNEI. The CDR3 spans 13 residues. The ends were cut back, 6 bases at V and 2 bases at J, with 10 bases in the middle. DNA of the CDR3: TGTGCCAGCAGCGTGGGGAGCAACACTGAAGCTTTCTTT. It encodes CASSVGSNTEAFF.

The chain has TRBV11-2 and TRBJ1-1, with D hard to call. V lost 7 bases and J 0 bases, leaving 18 bases between the germline ends. In germline, CDR1 is SGHAT, CDR2 FQNNGV. The CDR3 consists of 16 residues. CDR3 sequence reads: CASTLSGRPMNTEAFF. In DNA form, the CDR3 reads TGTGCCAGCACCTTGTCCGGAAGGCCTATGAACACTGAAGCTTTCTTT. Supplemented by reference TRBV11-2 and TRBJ1-1, the full variable domain reads EAGVAQSPRYKIIEKRQSVAFWCNPISGHATLYWYQQILGQGPKLLIQFQNNGVVDDSQLPKDRFSAERLKGVDSTLKIQPAKLEDSAVYLCASTLSGRPMNTEAFFGQGTRLTVV.

This clone was detected only once. This chain's CDR3 is CASSDRETANAKNIQYF. The DNA of the CDR3 is TGTGCCAGCAGCGATCGGGAGACCGCGAATGCCAAAAACATTCAGTACTTC. This sequence joins TRBV5-4 and TRBJ2-4; D possibly corresponds to TRBD2 (6 bases). Germline V CDR1 and CDR2: SGHNT, YYREEE (reference sequence). The CDR3 spans 17 residues. The V and J ends lost 4 bases and 1 base respectively, with 18 bases between them.

Points on this clone: The same CDR3 can be traced to other DNA sequences in this sample. This chain uses TRBV7-3 with TRBJ2-5, with 7 bases aligning to TRBD1. The CDR3 covers 13 residues. Losses at the gene ends were 4 bases for V and 3 bases for J; bases not matched to a gene: 2. Germline CDR1 and CDR2: SGHTA and FQGTGA. This CDR3 reads CASSSTGEETQYF. The DNA of the CDR3 is TGTGCCAGCAGCTCCACAGGGGAAGAGACCCAGTACTTC.

The chain employs TRBV6-4 and TRBJ2-2, with 7 bases that match TRBD2. The J segment lost 0 bases and the V segment lost 6 bases, leaving 16 bases of the junction unmatched. The CDR3 is made up of 19 amino acids. Germline CDR1 is MRHNA and CDR2 is SNTAGT. This CDR3 is CASSRRAGDGPANTGELFF. In DNA, the CDR3 is TGTGCCAGCAGCAGACGGGCGGGAGACGGCCCCGCGAACACCGGGGAGCTGTTTTTT.

The chain employs TRBV7-9 and TRBJ1-6; D unresolved. CDR1 SEHNR and CDR2 FQNEAQ come from the germline V gene (reference sequence). The CDR3 has 14 amino acids. The V end lost 5 bases, the J end lost 10 bases, and 15 bases lay between the germline ends. The chain's CDR3 is CASSIVGRGSPLHF. Written as DNA, the CDR3 is TGTGCCAGCAGCATTGTGGGTAGAGGGTCACCCCTCCACTTT.

The chain couples TRBV15 to TRBJ2-3, with 8 bases fitting TRBD1. The CDR3 spans 14 residues. Germline CDR1 LNHNV, CDR2 YYDKDF (reference sequence). V lost 7 bases to trimming and J lost 7 bases; unmatched junction nucleotides: 10. The DNA for the CDR3 is TGTGCCACCAACCGGGACAGGATCCCTCATACGCAGTATTTT. Its translation: CATNRDRIPHTQYF.

The V and J genes are TRBV5-1 and TRBJ1-3; tentative D call: TRBD1 (5 bases). The CDR3 loop spans 15 amino acids. V lost 3 bases, J lost 2 bases, and 12 bases lay in between. The V gene's germline CDR1 is SGHRS and CDR2 YFSETQ. CDR3 DNA: TGCGCCAGCAGCTCTCAGGGATACACTGGAAACACCATATATTTT. It encodes CASSSQGYTGNTIYF.

V usage is TRBV5-4 and J usage is TRBJ2-1, with 10 bases identical to TRBD2. V was pared by 4 bases and J by 8 bases, with 12 bases of the junction left unmatched. From germline, CDR1 is SGHNT and CDR2 YYREEE (reference sequence). This CDR3 comprises 16 residues. The chain's CDR3 is CASSLTISGRTDEQFF. The CDR3 coding sequence is TGTGCCAGCAGCCTGACCATTAGCGGGAGGACGGATGAGCAGTTCTTC.

This chain connects TRBV6-1 to TRBJ2-1; 10 bases fit TRBD2. CDR3 length equals 15 residues. The V gene's germline CDR1 is MNHNS and CDR2 SASEGT. J gave up 7 bases and V 5 bases, and 8 bases lay outside the gene matches. The CDR3 bases are TGTGCCAGCAGTCCAGCGGGAGGGCGAGGGAATGAGCAGTTCTTC. Amino acids: CASSPAGGRGNEQFF.

The CDR3: CASSVGAQVNIQYF. The CDR3 DNA reads as TGTGCCAGCAGTGTGGGGGCGCAGGTCAACATTCAGTACTTC. The genes are TRBV6-1 and TRBJ2-4; D may be TRBD1 (6 bases). With 4 bases removed from V and 7 bases from J, the gap between germline ends came to 14 bases. The CDR3 is 14 residues long. Per germline, CDR1 MNHNS and CDR2 SASEGT.

This clone showed up just a few times. This chain connects TRBV15 to TRBJ1-1, with D unresolved. Trimming removed 0 bases from V and 0 bases from J, with 8 bases in between. Germline V gene sequence: CDR1 LNHNV, CDR2 YYDKDF (reference sequence). The CDR3 loop spans 15 amino acids. CDR3 loop: CATSREAAMNTEAFF. The CDR3 DNA reads TGTGCCACCAGCAGAGAGGCAGCCATGAACACTGAAGCTTTCTTT.

The sample holds one count of this clone. This sequence joins TRBV27 and TRBJ2-7, with 7 positions matching TRBD1. This CDR3 region has 14 residues. V dropped 10 bases and J dropped 4; count of bases not matched to a gene: 13. The germline gives CDR1 MNHEY, CDR2 SMNVEV (reference sequence). The CDR3 here is CATSRQGTPYEQYF. The CDR3 DNA is TGTGCCACCTCCCGACAGGGTACGCCGTACGAGCAGTACTTC.

There are a few counts of this clone. The J gene is TRBJ1-2, the V gene TRBV7-9, with D unresolved. This CDR3 is built from 13 residues. The V gene's germline CDR1 is SEHNR and CDR2 FQNEAQ (reference sequence). V gave up 5 bases and J gave up 8 bases, with 15 bases separating them. CDR3 residues: CASSQEPVGGYTF. CDR3 nucleotide sequence: TGTGCCAGCAGCCAAGAGCCGGTGGGAGGCTACACCTTC. Full variable domain (rest looked up from reference TRBV7-9 and TRBJ1-2): DTGVSQNPRHKITKRGQNVTFRCDPISEHNRLYWYRQTLGQGPEFLTYFQNEAQLEKSRLLSDRFSAERPKGSFSTLEIQRTEQGDSAMYLCASSQEPVGGYTFGSGTRLTVV.

The chain couples TRBV11-2 to TRBJ2-3; D perhaps matches TRBD1 (5 bases). This CDR3 is 17 amino acids long. Germline-derived CDR1 and CDR2 are SGHAT and FQNNGV. V dropped 5 bases and J dropped 3 bases, with 21 bases sitting between them. The CDR3 sequence is CASSPPGLGIGTDTQYF. CDR3 nucleotide sequence: TGTGCCAGCAGCCCTCCAGGGTTGGGGATTGGAACAGATACGCAGTATTTT.

The V call is TRBV4-2, the J call TRBJ2-7; 11 bases fit TRBD1. CDR1 LGHNA and CDR2 YNFKEQ come from the germline V gene. The CDR3 sequence is 16 residues long. Trimming removed 1 base from V and 7 bases from J; junction bases left unmatched: 9. The CDR3 DNA follows: TGTGCCAGCAGCCAAGCAACGGGACAGGGGGGTCGAGAGCAGTACTTC. Translation gives CASSQATGQGGREQYF.